One TCR beta chain is described in this entry. This may arise from a read error, as a much more abundant clone is one base away. This sample was taken from a study of kidney transplant recipient with SARS-CoV-2 infection. The CDR3 is 15 residues long. Germline lookup yields CDR1 SGHRS and CDR2 YFSETQ. Using its own MiXCR run on the reads, TCRdb lists one record per CDR3 protein. This table has under 250,000 distinct CDR3 sequences, 29% appearing once. The starting material was a blood sample, obtained at baseline and on approximately day 120 from a kidney transplant recipient. The rearrangement uses TRBV5-1 and TRBJ2-7; possibly TRBD1 or TRBD2 for D (5 bases each). This clonotype was obtained from a young adult male patient who had COVID-19 and was a kidney transplant recipient. Some T cells could come from the graft donor. CDR3 DNA sequence: TGCGCCAGCAGCCTGCTGTGGGACGGACGGTCCGAGCAGTGCTTC. It codes for CASSLLWDGRSEQCF.